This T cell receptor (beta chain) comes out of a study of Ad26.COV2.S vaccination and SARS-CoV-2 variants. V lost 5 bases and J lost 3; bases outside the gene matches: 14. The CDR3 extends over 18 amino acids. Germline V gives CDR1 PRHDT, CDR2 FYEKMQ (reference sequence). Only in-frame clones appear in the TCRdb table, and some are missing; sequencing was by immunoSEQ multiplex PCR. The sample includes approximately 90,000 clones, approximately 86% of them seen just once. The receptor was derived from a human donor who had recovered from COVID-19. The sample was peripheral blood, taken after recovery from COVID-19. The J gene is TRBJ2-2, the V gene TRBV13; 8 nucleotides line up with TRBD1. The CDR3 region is CASSPTGAVYGDTGELFF. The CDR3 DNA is TGTGCCAGCAGCCCGACAGGGGCGGTTTATGGTGACACCGGGGAGCTGTTTTTT.